This T cell receptor beta chain is from a study of early T cells in non-severe SARS-CoV-2 infection. Turning to the study itself: It was bulk RNA from unsorted whole blood that was sequenced, and the chains were unpaired. Study-wide results and caveats: Anti-spike CD8 responses were favored in VDJdb matching, and private and CD4 specificities were missed.

This clonotype was seen at least ten times. Its antigen is currently unknown. The protocol attached unique molecular identifiers to individual cDNA molecules. TCRdb re-called the 5' RACE reads with MiXCR, one entry per CDR3 protein. Here the sample spans fewer than 30,000 distinct CDR3 sequences, 5% to 6% being singletons. V gave up 5 bases and J gave up 6 bases, with 11 bases separating them. The CDR3 is made up of 14 amino acids. Germline V gives CDR1 SEHNR, CDR2 FQNEAQ (reference sequence). This clonotype originated in an adult who was a healthcare worker with PCR-confirmed SARS-CoV-2 infection or an uninfected control (not recorded which). The chain is built from TRBV7-9 and TRBJ1-6; D not certain. Sequencing was performed on whole blood. CDR3: CASSTRAANSPLHF. Here the CDR3 DNA reads TGTGCCAGCAGCACCCGGGCCGCTAATTCACCCCTCCACTTT.